This TCR beta chain was documented in a study of type 1 regulatory T cells. Study observations and caveats: Type 1 regulatory T cells had a more restricted TCR repertoire than non-type 1 regulatory T cells.

V lost 3 bases and J lost 4; bases outside the gene matches: 5. Germline CDR1 and CDR2: SGDLS and YYNGEE. The CDR3 runs to 15 residues. TCRdb reprocessed the reads with MiXCR, giving one entry per CDR3 protein. The profile shows approximately 6,000 distinct CDR3 sequences, 30% to 40% of them singletons. Details on this clonotype: Its antigen is not identified.

The chain links TRBV9 to TRBJ2-3; 10 nucleotides match TRBD2. Sequencing was performed on cultured type 1 regulatory T (Tr1) cells, either the whole culture or a sorted fraction (not recorded which). The origin of this receptor is a human donor in good health. The CDR3 protein is CASSALAGVADTQYF. CDR3 nucleotide sequence: TGTGCCAGCAGCGCCCTAGCGGGGGTAGCAGATACGCAGTATTTT.